The next 4 T cell receptor beta chains were all read from a single sample in a study of T cell repertoires in cytomegalovirus infection (dated by TCRdb to about 2019). The sequencer listed for this sample is Illumina HiSeq 1500. Through fastp at Q25 and MiXCR, TCRdb rebuilt clones from the public reads, retaining in-frame beta chains. Rows are combined by CDR3 protein, so each entry shows the most common genes and DNA. The sample yields tens of thousands of distinct CDR3 sequences; around 30% were counted once. Around 70% of the sample goes to the ten largest clones. Antigens for these TCRs are unknown. The source material was PBMCs, sequenced either directly or after in vitro stimulation (not recorded which). The source is a human donor in good health (CMV status not recorded). Some clones in this sample may be carry-over from other donors' samples.

This clonotype was seen a few times. The J gene is TRBJ2-6, the V gene TRBV7-8; D gene uncertain. Germline values: CDR1 SGHVS, CDR2 FQNEAQ. The CDR3 has 16 residues. Trimming removed 4 bases from V and 0 bases from J, with 10 bases in between. This CDR3 is CASSYGVSSGANVLTF. DNA for the CDR3: TGTGCCAGCAGCTATGGTGTATCCTCTGGGGCCAACGTCCTGACTTTC. The full variable domain, its missing parts supplied by reference TRBV7-8 and TRBJ2-6, is GAGVSQSPRYKVAKRGQDVALRCDPISGHVSLFWYQQALGQGPEFLTYFQNEAQLDKSGLPSDRFFAERPEGSVSTLKIQRTQQEDSAVYLCASSYGVSSGANVLTFGAGSRLTVL.

This clonotype has at least ten counts. The gene calls are TRBV7-2 and TRBJ2-7; D tentatively reads TRBD1 or TRBD2 (6 bases each). This CDR3 has 15 residues. The germline CDR1 and CDR2 sequences are SGHTA and FQGNSA. Trimming cost V 1 base and J 1 base, with 11 bases left between them. CDR3 nucleotide sequence: TGTGCCAGCAGCTTAGTAGGAGGGGGTTCCTACGAGCAGTACTTC. Translated, it gives CASSLVGGGSYEQYF.

The CDR3 DNA follows: TGTGCCAGCAGTTTATTAGGCTTGCAAGAGACCCAGTACTTC. Amino acid sequence: CASSLLGLQETQYF. The gene calls are TRBV12-3 or TRBV12-4 and TRBJ2-5; D unresolved. This CDR3 comprises 14 residues. Trimming removed 2 bases at V and 2 bases at J, with 9 bases between.

This clonotype has more than one count but fewer than ten. The chain is built from TRBV29-1 and TRBJ2-7, with D possibly matching TRBD1 (6 bases). V gave up 4 bases and J gave up 2 bases, with 12 bases separating them. CDR1 is SQVTM, CDR2 ANQGSEA, per germline. The length of the CDR3 is 13 residues. CDR3 protein: CSVVQGTPYEQYF. In nucleotides, the CDR3 is TGCAGCGTTGTACAGGGAACCCCCTACGAGCAGTACTTC.